These 9 T cell receptor beta chains were all obtained from the same sample, sequenced in a study of shared clonotypes between healthy human individuals. Positive CCR7 selection of CD45RO-negative cells yielded the naive CD8 cells, and terminally differentiated effector memory CD45RA+ cells were excluded. The repertoire was sequenced with immunoSEQ multiplex PCR; TCRdb's copy has only in-frame clones and lacks some. The sample lists about 580,000 clones, nearly 98% occurring once. Sequencing was performed on naive CD8+ T cells sorted from blood. The receptor set was obtained from a man aged 25 to 40 in good health.

V is TRBV29-1 and J is TRBJ2-3; tentatively, D is TRBD1 (5 bases). The CDR3 contains 13 residues. Germline V CDR1 and CDR2: SQVTM, ANQGSEA. Trimming cost V 7 bases and J 0 bases, with 11 bases left between them. The CDR3 here is CSADSPSTDTQYF. Written as DNA, the CDR3 is TGCAGCGCCGACAGCCCAAGCACAGATACGCAGTATTTT.

J is TRBJ2-5 and V is TRBV7-2; 11 nucleotides match TRBD2. V dropped 5 bases and J dropped 1; count of bases not matched to a gene: 3. The CDR3 spans 15 residues. Germline assignment: CDR1 SGHTA and CDR2 FQGNSA. The CDR3 DNA sequence: TGTGCCAGCAGCGAGGGACTAGCGGCCCAAGAGACCCAGTACTTC. Protein product: CASSEGLAAQETQYF.

V gene TRBV28 combines with J gene TRBJ2-7, with D unclear. Germline V lookup: CDR1 MDHEN, CDR2 SYDVKM. This CDR3 has 16 amino acids. Trimming pared 5 bases from V and 0 bases from J, leaving 17 bases between. The CDR3, as DNA: TGTGCCAGCAGTACCCTCATTGACAACCGCTCCTACGAGCAGTACTTC. This codes for CASSTLIDNRSYEQYF.

The rearrangement links TRBV2 to TRBJ2-7; 7 bases agree with TRBD1. In germline, CDR1 is SNHLY, CDR2 FYNNEI. The CDR3 runs to 12 residues. Trimming took 6 bases from V and 6 from J; bases not matched to a gene: 5. The CDR3 here is CASRETGLEQYF. CDR3 DNA: TGTGCCAGCAGGGAGACAGGGCTCGAGCAGTACTTC.

CDR3 sequence (DNA): TGTGCCAGCAGCCCTGCCGGGACTAGCGGCTACAATGAGCAGTTCTTC. This codes for CASSPAGTSGYNEQFF. The genes are TRBV11-3 and TRBJ2-1, with 11 nucleotides matching TRBD2. The germline V gene encodes CDR1 SGHNT and CDR2 YENEEA. The CDR3 sequence is 16 residues long. V lost 5 bases, J lost 3 bases, and 6 bases stayed unmatched. The full variable domain, rest sourced from reference TRBV11-3 and TRBJ2-1, is EAGVVQSPRYKIIEKKQPVAFWCNPISGHNTLYWYLQNLGQGPELLIRYENEEAVDDSQLPKDRFSAERLKGVDSTLKIQPAELGDSAVYLCASSPAGTSGYNEQFFGPGTRLTVL.

The chain combines TRBV4-1 with TRBJ1-1; D call uncertain. In germline, CDR1 is MGHRA, CDR2 YSYEKL. V lost 2 bases and J 0 bases, leaving 4 bases between the germline ends. The CDR3 has 13 residues. The CDR3 coding sequence is TGCGCCAGCAGCCAAAACCTGAACACTGAAGCTTTCTTT. This codes for CASSQNLNTEAFF.

V is TRBV9 and J is TRBJ2-3; 9 nucleotides align to TRBD2. Germline trimming cut 7 bases from V and 3 bases from J; bases unmatched to any gene: 12. The germline gives CDR1 SGDLS, CDR2 YYNGEE. The CDR3 spans 16 residues. CDR3 amino acids: CASARAGGQLTDTQYF. Here the CDR3 DNA reads TGTGCCAGCGCCCGCGCGGGAGGGCAGTTAACAGATACGCAGTATTTT.

The count of this clone is one. The chain has TRBV7-9 and TRBJ2-2; 7 bases match TRBD1. Looked up from germline, CDR1 is SEHNR and CDR2 is FQNEAQ (reference sequence). V dropped 5 bases and J dropped 6; count of bases not matched to a gene: 6. This CDR3 has 14 amino acids. CDR3 protein: CASSRRQGAGELFF. The CDR3 DNA follows: TGTGCCAGCAGCCGCAGACAGGGAGCCGGGGAGCTGTTTTTT.

The chain has TRBV7-9 and TRBJ2-1; no firm D call. The CDR3 runs 16 residues. Germline-derived CDR1 and CDR2 are SEHNR and FQNEAQ (reference sequence). The V end was cut by 2 bases, the J end by 0 bases, with 11 bases between. As DNA, the CDR3 is TGTGCCAGCAGCTTAAAGGCCTCGAGCTCCTACAATGAGCAGTTCTTC. It translates to CASSLKASSSYNEQFF.